This T cell receptor beta chain was profiled in a study of cytomegalovirus exposure and HLA in healthy donors. The primer mix had 60 Vbeta and 13 Jbeta primers. Profiled with immunoSEQ multiplex PCR; TCRdb holds only in-frame clones, not every one. The sample contains around 190,000 clones, around 84% of which appear only once. V lost 8 bases to trimming and J lost 0 bases, with 17 bases between them. Germline CDR1 reads MDHEN; CDR2 reads SYDVKM. The CDR3 length is 15 residues. This clonotype originated in a girl aged 2 to 9 in good health and CMV-seropositive. The chain has TRBV28 and TRBJ2-7; possibly TRBD2 for D (5 bases). Sequenced: PBMCs. The chain's CDR3 is CASRYSMAGSYEQYF. For the CDR3, the DNA is TGTGCCAGCCGTTATTCTATGGCGGGCTCCTACGAGCAGTACTTC.